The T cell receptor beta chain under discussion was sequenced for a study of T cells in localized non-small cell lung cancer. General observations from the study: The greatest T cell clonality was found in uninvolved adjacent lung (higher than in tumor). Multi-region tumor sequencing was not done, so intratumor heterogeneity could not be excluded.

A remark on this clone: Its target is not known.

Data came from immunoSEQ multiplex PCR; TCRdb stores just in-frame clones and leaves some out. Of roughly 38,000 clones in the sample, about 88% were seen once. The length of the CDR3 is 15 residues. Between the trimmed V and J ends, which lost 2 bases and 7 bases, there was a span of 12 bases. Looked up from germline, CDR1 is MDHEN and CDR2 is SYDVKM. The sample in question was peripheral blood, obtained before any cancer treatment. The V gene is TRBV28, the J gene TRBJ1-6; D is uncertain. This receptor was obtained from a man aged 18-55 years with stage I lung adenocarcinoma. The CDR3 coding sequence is TGTGCCAGCAGTTTACGTCCAGAGGGAAATTCACCCCTCCACTTT. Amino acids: CASSLRPEGNSPLHF.